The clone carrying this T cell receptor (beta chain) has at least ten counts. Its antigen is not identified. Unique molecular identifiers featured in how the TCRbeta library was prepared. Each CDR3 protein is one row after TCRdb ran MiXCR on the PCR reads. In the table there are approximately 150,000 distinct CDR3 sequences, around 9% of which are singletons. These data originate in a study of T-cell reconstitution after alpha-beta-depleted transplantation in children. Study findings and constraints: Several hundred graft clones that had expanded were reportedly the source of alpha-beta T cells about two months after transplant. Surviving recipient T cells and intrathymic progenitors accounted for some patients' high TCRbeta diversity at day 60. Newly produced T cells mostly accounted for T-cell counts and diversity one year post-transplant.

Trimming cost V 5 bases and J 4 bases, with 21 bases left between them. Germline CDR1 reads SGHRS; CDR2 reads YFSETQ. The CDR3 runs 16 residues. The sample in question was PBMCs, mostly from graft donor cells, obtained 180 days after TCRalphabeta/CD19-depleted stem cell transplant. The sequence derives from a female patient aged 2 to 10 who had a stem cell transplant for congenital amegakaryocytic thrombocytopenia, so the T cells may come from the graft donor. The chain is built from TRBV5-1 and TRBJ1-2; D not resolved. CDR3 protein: CASSTGPSPSGYGYTF. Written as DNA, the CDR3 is TGCGCCAGCAGTACCGGGCCTTCCCCTTCTGGCTATGGCTACACCTTC.